The text below deals with one T cell receptor (beta chain). The data originate from a study of control samples from healthy donors and cancer patients. The CDR3 spans 15 residues. Trimming shortened V by 1 base and J by 0 bases, and 7 bases separated the two germline ends. The germline CDR1 and CDR2 sequences are LNHNV and YYDKDF (reference sequence). Profiling relied on immunoSEQ multiplex PCR, and the TCRdb table lists in-frame clones only, not all of them. Among 400,000 to 500,000 clones listed, about nine tenths were seen once. The source of this sequence is a man aged 40-49 years with head and neck cancer. Sequences were obtained from PBMCs. This chain uses TRBV15 with TRBJ2-1, with no clear D. CDR3 DNA sequence: TGTGCCACCAGCAGAGTTGGCCACTCCTACAATGAGCAGTTCTTC. It yields the protein CATSRVGHSYNEQFF.